This T cell receptor (beta chain) was profiled in a study of T cells in Graves' hyperthyroidism and ophthalmopathy. Points from the study as a whole: Classification by a 13 V-J model distinguished ophthalmopathy from stable hyperthyroidism.

The junction had 2 bases not matched to a gene; V was cut back by 3 bases and J by 3 bases. The length of the CDR3 is 15 residues. CDR1 SGHTA and CDR2 FQGNSA come from the germline V gene. This clonotype showed up just a few times. No antigen is known for it. TCR beta CDR3 regions were amplified from RNA. The HTBI set primed first-round TCR CDR3 RT-PCR. TCRdb analysed the multiplex PCR reads with MiXCR anew, one entry per CDR3 protein. Of some 690,000 distinct CDR3 sequences in the sample, around a sixth were seen once. This chain uses TRBV7-2 with TRBJ2-1; 10 positions match TRBD1. This TCR was sampled from a man between 50 and 59 years old with Graves' hyperthyroidism. The sample comprised blood. This chain's CDR3 is CASSFDRGLYNEQFF. CDR3 in DNA: TGTGCCAGCAGCTTCGACAGGGGGCTCTACAATGAGCAGTTCTTC. The full variable domain, in which reference TRBV7-2 and TRBJ2-1 provide the parts outside the CDR3, is GAGVSQSPSNKVTEKGKDVELRCDPISGHTALYWYRQSLGQGLEFLIYFQGNSAPDKSGLPSDRFSAERTGGSVSTLTIQRTQQEDSAVYLCASSFDRGLYNEQFFGPGTRLTVL.